This T cell receptor beta chain was profiled in a study of T cells in Graves' hyperthyroidism and ophthalmopathy. Study-wide results and limits: Model output signaled ophthalmopathy a median around 5.9 months ahead of onset.

Using RNA transcripts as the source, TCR beta CDR3 regions were amplified. HTBI primers were employed in a first-round RT-PCR of the TCR CDR3. TCRdb fed the multiplex PCR reads into MiXCR, producing one record per CDR3 protein. The profile covers 500,000 to 650,000 distinct CDR3 sequences, with 17% appearing a single time and approximately 18% taken by the ten largest. The study left out patients who had uncontrolled infection, other autoimmune disease, pregnancy or lactation. Clinical symptoms, serum thyroxine and TRAb, thyroid ultrasound and orbital computed tomography together formed the diagnostic basis. Fresh peripheral blood, about 9.3 ml, yielded the PBMCs. This clonotype was counted a few times. Its antigen remains unknown. CDR1 and CDR2 from the germline V gene are DFQATT and SNEGSKA (reference sequence). V was pared by 5 bases and J by 5 bases, with 8 bases of the junction left unmatched. The CDR3 spans 14 residues.

Material for sequencing was blood. The chain joins TRBV20-1 to TRBJ2-5, with 10 bases that match TRBD2. The receptor comes from a woman aged 18-35 years with Graves' ophthalmopathy. The CDR3 DNA is TGCAGTGCTGAGCGGGAGGGCCGGAGGGAGACCCAGTACTTC. Its translation: CSAEREGRRETQYF.